This TCR beta chain was documented in a study of blood T cell repertoires in COVID-19. Across the whole study: Material from acute and convalescent COVID-19 was sourced from the United States, Italy and Spain. T cells, B-cell-depleted T cells, or PBMCs provided the cDNA or gDNA that served as material.

How the authors handled the data: Researchers report that nucleated cell counts were estimated from reference gene primer amplification. The assay was immunoSEQ multiplex PCR, and TCRdb's table has in-frame clones only and misses some. The D gene and trimming were derived from the DNA, and the V and J assignments and clone size from that table. Among some 220,000 clones listed, roughly 75% were seen once. J lost 1 base, V lost 4 bases, and 14 bases had no gene match. CDR3 length equals 19 residues. In germline, CDR1 is SGDLS, CDR2 YYNGEE. The sequence derives from a woman aged 70-85 years with acute or convalescent COVID-19. The rearrangement joins TRBV9 to TRBJ2-6; 7 bases are a match to TRBD2. Sequencing input: peripheral blood. CDR3 residues: CASSRGDGREFSGANVLTF. For the CDR3, the DNA is TGTGCCAGCAGCCGGGGGGACGGCCGCGAATTTTCTGGGGCCAACGTCCTGACTTTC.